Described below is a single T cell receptor (beta chain) sequence and its context. This beta chain slipped into a library made for alpha chains as a stray read, so its size is not meaningful. The data originate from a study of spatial heterogeneity in lung cancer. The time point is: sample taken at primary tumor resection. Whole RNA, which was extracted from tumor, nontumor lung tissue or frozen PBMC, was sequenced without any cell sorting. The donors comprised some 70 untreated early-stage non-small cell lung cancer patients. V lost 5 bases and J lost 4, with 20 bases in between. The CDR3 runs to 17 residues. Germline V gene data show CDR1 as SGHTA and CDR2 as FQGNSA. Unique molecular identifiers, one per molecule, were present on every TCR cDNA molecule. One entry per CDR3 protein results from TCRdb running MiXCR on the 5' RACE reads. The repertoire has 8,500 to 14,000 distinct CDR3 sequences, around 3.5% of them found once; the top ten carry 40% to 65%.

The sample was PBMCs, taken at surgery. This receptor was obtained from a female donor with early-stage non-small cell lung cancer. This sequence joins TRBV7-2 and TRBJ2-2; perhaps TRBD2 as D (6 bases). The CDR3 protein is CASSPWLGGDLTGELFF. In DNA, the CDR3 is TGTGCCAGCAGCCCTTGGCTGGGCGGGGACCTCACCGGGGAGCTGTTTTTT.